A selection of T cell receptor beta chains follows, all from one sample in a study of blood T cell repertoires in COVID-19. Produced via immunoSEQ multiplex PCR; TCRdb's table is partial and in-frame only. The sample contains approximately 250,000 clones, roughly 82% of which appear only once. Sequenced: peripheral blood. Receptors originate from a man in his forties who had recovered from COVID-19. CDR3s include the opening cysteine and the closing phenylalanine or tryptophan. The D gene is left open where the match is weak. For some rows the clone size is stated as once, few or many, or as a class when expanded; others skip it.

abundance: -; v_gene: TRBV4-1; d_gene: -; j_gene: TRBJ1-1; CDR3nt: TGCGCCAGCAGCCAAGAAAGAGGAGGCACTGAAGCTTTCTTT; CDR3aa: CASSQERGGTEAFF
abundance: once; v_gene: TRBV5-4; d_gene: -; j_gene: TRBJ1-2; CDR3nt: TGTGCCAGCAGCTTCGGGGGAAAGGGTGGCTACACCTTC; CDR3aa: CASSFGGKGGYTF
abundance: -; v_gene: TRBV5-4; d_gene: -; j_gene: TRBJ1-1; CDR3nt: TGTGCCAGCAGCTTGGTCCAGGGCCCTAATATGAACACTGAAGCTTTCTTT; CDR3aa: CASSLVQGPNMNTEAFF
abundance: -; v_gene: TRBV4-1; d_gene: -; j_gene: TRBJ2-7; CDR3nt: TGCGCCAGCAGCCAAGGAAGCAAAGAATACGAGCAGTACTTC; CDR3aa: CASSQGSKEYEQYF
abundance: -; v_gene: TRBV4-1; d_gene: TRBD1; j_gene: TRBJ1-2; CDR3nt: TGCGCCAGCAGCCACCAGACAGGGGGGAACTATGGCTACACCTTC; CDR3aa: CASSHQTGGNYGYTF
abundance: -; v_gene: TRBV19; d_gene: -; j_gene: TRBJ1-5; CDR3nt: TGTGCCAGTAGTCGACGTGAACAGGGAAGCAATCAGCCCCAGCATTTT; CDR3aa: CASSRREQGSNQPQHF
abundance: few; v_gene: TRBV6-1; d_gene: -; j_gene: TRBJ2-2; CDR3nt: TGTGCCAGCAGTGTACATCCAACAGATTTTTCCACCGGGGAGCTGTTTTTT; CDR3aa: CASSVHPTDFSTGELFF
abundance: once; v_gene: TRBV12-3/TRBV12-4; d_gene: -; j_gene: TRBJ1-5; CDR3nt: TGTGCCAGCAGTTTGGGACTTCATCAGCCCCAGCATTTT; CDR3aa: CASSLGLHQPQHF
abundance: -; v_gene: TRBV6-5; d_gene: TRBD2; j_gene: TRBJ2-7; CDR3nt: TGTGCCAGCAGTCGGAGCGGGAGCTCCTACGAGCAGTACTTC; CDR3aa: CASSRSGSSYEQYF
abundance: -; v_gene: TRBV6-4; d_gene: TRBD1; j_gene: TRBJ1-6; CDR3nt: TGTGCCAGCAGTGCCTTGACAGGGGGTGCTTCACCCCTCCACTTT; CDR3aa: CASSALTGGASPLHF
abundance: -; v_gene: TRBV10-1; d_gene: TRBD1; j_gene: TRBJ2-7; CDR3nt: TGCGCCAGCAGTACGGGACAGACCTACGAGCAGTACTTC; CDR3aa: CASSTGQTYEQYF
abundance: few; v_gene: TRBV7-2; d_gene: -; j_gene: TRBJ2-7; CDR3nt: TGTGCCAGCAGCTTAGACAGGTATTCCTACGAGCAGTACTTC; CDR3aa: CASSLDRYSYEQYF
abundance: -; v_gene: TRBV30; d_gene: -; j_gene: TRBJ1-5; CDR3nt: TGTGCCTGGAGTGTTTTCGGCAGGAATAGCAATCAGCCCCAGCATTTT; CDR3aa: CAWSVFGRNSNQPQHF
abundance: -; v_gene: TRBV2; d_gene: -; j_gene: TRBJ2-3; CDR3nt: TGTGCCAGCAGTGAATCCGTATGGGGCACCGACACAGATACGCAGTATTTT; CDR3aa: CASSESVWGTDTDTQYF
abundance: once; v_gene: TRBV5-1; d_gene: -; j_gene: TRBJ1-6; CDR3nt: TGCGCCAGCAGCTTGGGGCAGGGTTTCGGTTCACCCCTCCACTTT; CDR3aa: CASSLGQGFGSPLHF
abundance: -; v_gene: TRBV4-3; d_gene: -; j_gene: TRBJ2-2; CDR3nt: TGCGCCAGCAGCCAAGATCGGGCGGGCCAGAACACCGGGGAGCTGTTTTTT; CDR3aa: CASSQDRAGQNTGELFF
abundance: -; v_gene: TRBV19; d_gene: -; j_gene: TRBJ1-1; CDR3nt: TGTGCCAGTTCCGTGACGTTTTCCGGAGACACTGAAGCTTTCTTT; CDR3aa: CASSVTFSGDTEAFF
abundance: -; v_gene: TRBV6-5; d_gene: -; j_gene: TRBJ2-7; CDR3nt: TGTGCCAGCAGTTTTTCGACAGCCGGCTCCTACGAGCAGTACTTC; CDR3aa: CASSFSTAGSYEQYF
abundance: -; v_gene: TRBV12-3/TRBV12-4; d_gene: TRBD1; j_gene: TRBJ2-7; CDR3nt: TGTGCCAGCAGCACGACAGGGCCCTACGAGCAGTACTTC; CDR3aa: CASSTTGPYEQYF
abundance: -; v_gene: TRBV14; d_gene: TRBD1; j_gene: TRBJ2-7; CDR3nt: TGTGCCAGCAGCCGGACAGGGCGCTACGAGCAGTACTTC; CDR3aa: CASSRTGRYEQYF
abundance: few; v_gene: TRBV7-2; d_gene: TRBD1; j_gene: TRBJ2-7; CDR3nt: TGTGCCAGCAGCCCCATTGGGACAGGCCCGGGTTACGAGCAGTACTTC; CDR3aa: CASSPIGTGPGYEQYF
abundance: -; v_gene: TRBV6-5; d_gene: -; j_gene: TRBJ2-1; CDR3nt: TGTGCCAGCAGTTACTGGCGGGGGCAGGCCTACAATGAGCAGTTCTTC; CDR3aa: CASSYWRGQAYNEQFF
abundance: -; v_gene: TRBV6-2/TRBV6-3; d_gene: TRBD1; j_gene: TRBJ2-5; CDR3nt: TGTGCCAGCAGCCCTGGGGACAGGGACCAAGAGACCCAGTACTTC; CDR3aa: CASSPGDRDQETQYF
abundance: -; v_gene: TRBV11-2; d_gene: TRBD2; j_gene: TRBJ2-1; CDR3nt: TGTGCCAGCAGCTTATCTTACGGGACTACAGTTGAGCAGTTCTTC; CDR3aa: CASSLSYGTTVEQFF
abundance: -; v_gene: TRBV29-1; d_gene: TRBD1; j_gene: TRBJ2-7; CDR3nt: TGCAGCGTCGGAGACGACAGGGGCGAGCAGTACTTC; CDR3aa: CSVGDDRGEQYF